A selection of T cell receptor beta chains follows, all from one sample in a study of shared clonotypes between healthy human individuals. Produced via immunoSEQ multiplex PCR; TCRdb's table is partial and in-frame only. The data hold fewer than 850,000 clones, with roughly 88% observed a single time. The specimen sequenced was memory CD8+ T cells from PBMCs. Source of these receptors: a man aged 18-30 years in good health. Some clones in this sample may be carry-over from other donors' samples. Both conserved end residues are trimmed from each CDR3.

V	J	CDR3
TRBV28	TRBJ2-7	ASSLWKAGGPGEQY
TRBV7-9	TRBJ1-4	ASSSGREEVGEKLF
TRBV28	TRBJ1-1	ASSSDRGIIMNTEAF
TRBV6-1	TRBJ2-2	ASSDRQGLDTGELF
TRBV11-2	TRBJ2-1	ATLARTRMNNEQF
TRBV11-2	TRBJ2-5	ASSPRGGQGAGTQY
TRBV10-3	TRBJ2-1	AISLGRTEQF
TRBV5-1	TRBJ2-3	ASSLLPGGPADTQY
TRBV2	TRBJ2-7	ASPLRGTELYEQY
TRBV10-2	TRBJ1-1	ASSPTRMNTEAF
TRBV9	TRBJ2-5	ASSGEYQETQY
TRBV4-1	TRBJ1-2	ASSEGTLPLYGYT
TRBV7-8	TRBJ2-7	ASTLRGQGLYEQY
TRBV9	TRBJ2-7	ASSEGQGAVYEQY
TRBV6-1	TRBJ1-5	ASSKTGLPQPQH
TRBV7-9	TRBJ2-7	ASSLGRDEQY
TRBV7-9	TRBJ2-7	ASSLRTSGSSYEQY
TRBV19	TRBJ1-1	ASSTLGGPGVNTEAF
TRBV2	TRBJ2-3	ASHPGTVSTDTQY
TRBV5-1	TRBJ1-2	ASSLDRGHYGYT
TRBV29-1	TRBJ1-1	SVEVHPWGNTEAF
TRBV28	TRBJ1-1	ASINIQGARKTEAF
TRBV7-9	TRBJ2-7	ASSLAGGGIYEQY
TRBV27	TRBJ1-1	ASSPRVVHQGNTEAF
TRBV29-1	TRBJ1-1	SVDRNTEAF